The sample holds one count of the clone carrying this TCR beta chain. Data came from immunoSEQ multiplex PCR; TCRdb stores just in-frame clones and leaves some out. Of approximately 39,000 clones detected, around 92% appear once; the ten largest clones hold 1.2%. This entry is derived from a study of T cell changes during pregnancy in multiple sclerosis. The clonotype originates from a female donor with multiple sclerosis, enrolled in a pregnancy study. Source material: PBMCs (not recorded whether the cells were cultured).

Here the CDR3 DNA reads TGTGCCAGCAGTGAAGAATCGGGGACAGGGGGCAGCTTTCAGTACTTC. Encoded protein: CASSEESGTGGSFQYF. The chain joins TRBV6-1 to TRBJ2-4; TRBD1 aligns across 12 bases. Trimming cost V 1 base and J 11 bases; bases outside gene matches: 9. The V gene's germline CDR1 is MNHNS and CDR2 SASEGT. This CDR3 contains 16 residues.